This entry lists 10 T cell receptor beta chains sequenced from one sample in a study of cytomegalovirus exposure and HLA in healthy donors. 60 Vbeta and 13 Jbeta primers were used in PCR. TCRdb keeps only in-frame clones here, not all; method: immunoSEQ multiplex PCR. This sample carries more than 95,000 clones, about three quarters of them seen once, and the ten largest clones take approximately 5%. Input material: PBMCs. The receptors were gathered from a woman younger than 35 in good health and CMV-seropositive.

This chain links TRBV6-5 with TRBJ1-5; D might be TRBD1 (6 bases). CDR1 MNHEY and CDR2 SVGAGI come from the germline V gene. Trimming stripped 2 bases from V and 3 bases from J, with 11 bases between. The CDR3 contains 15 residues. The CDR3 spells CASSYGGGVNQPQHF. CDR3 in DNA: TGTGCCAGCAGTTACGGTGGGGGCGTCAATCAGCCCCAGCATTTT.

V usage is TRBV30 and J usage is TRBJ2-7; 9 bases are a match to TRBD2. Losses at the gene ends were 7 bases for V and 3 bases for J; bases not matched to a gene: 13. Per germline, CDR1 GTSNPN and CDR2 SVGIG (reference sequence). The CDR3 loop spans 15 amino acids. Here the CDR3 reads CALNYGASGNYEQYF. The DNA of the CDR3 is TGTGCCTTAAACTATGGGGCTAGCGGGAACTACGAGCAGTACTTC. Drawing the rest from reference TRBV30 and TRBJ2-7, the complete variable domain is SQTIHQWPATLVQPVGSPLSLECTVEGTSNPNLYWYRQAAGRGLQLLFYSVGIGQISSEVPQNLSASRPQDRQFILSSKKLLLSDSGFYLCALNYGASGNYEQYFGPGTRLTVT.

The chain employs TRBV28 and TRBJ2-7; 7 nucleotides match TRBD2. The V gene's germline CDR1 is MDHEN and CDR2 SYDVKM. The CDR3 covers 13 residues. Trimming cost V 2 bases and J 7 bases; bases outside gene matches: 5. The CDR3 region is CASSLTREKEQYF. The CDR3 nucleotides read TGTGCCAGCAGTTTAACGCGGGAGAAAGAGCAGTACTTC. The full variable domain, in which reference TRBV28 and TRBJ2-7 provide the parts outside the CDR3, is DVKVTQSSRYLVKRTGEKVFLECVQDMDHENMFWYRQDPGLGLRLIYFSYDVKMKEKGDIPEGYSVSREKKERFSLILESASTNQTSMYLCASSLTREKEQYFGPGTRLTVT.

This chain connects TRBV4-1 to TRBJ1-2; possibly TRBD1 for D (5 bases). CDR1 and CDR2 (germline): MGHRA, YSYEKL. V lost 1 base and J 1 base, leaving 16 bases between the germline ends. This CDR3 comprises 17 residues. Written as DNA, the CDR3 is TGCGCCAGCAGCCAAGTAATGGGGGGGGAACTTAACTATGGCTACACCTTC. It encodes CASSQVMGGELNYGYTF.

This clone was seen a handful of times. The chain employs TRBV5-6 and TRBJ1-2; 9 nucleotides agree with TRBD1. V was clipped by 4 bases and J by 8 bases; unmatched bases: 6. This CDR3 is built from 13 residues. Germline V gene data show CDR1 as SGHDT and CDR2 as YYEEEE. For the CDR3, the DNA is TGTGCCAGCAGCCCCGGGACAGGGAGCGGCTACACCTTC. It translates to CASSPGTGSGYTF.

This clone was seen a handful of times. The genes are TRBV6-1 and TRBJ1-5, with TRBD1 matching 7 bases. V shed 6 bases and J 11 bases; nucleotides not matched to a gene: 16. The length of the CDR3 is 15 residues. Per germline, CDR1 MNHNS and CDR2 SASEGT. The CDR3 DNA reads as TGTGCCAGCAGGGCCGAGGGACAGCTACTCGCGGCCCAGCATTTT. Its protein product is CASRAEGQLLAAQHF.

The chain employs TRBV29-1 and TRBJ2-3; D is possibly TRBD2 (5 bases). Germline loops: CDR1 SQVTM, CDR2 ANQGSEA. Between the trimmed V and J ends, which lost 8 bases and 0 bases, there was a span of 15 bases. The CDR3 has 14 amino acids. This CDR3 is CSLLSGTSTDTQYF. In nucleotides, the CDR3 is TGCAGCCTCCTGAGCGGAACTAGCACAGATACGCAGTATTTT.

V usage is TRBV5-1 and J usage is TRBJ1-5; D might be TRBD1 (6 bases). Trimming took 0 bases from V and 5 from J, leaving 9 bases between them. Germline V gene lookup returns CDR1 SGHRS and CDR2 YFSETQ. The CDR3 covers 14 residues. The CDR3 DNA sequence: TGCGCCAGCAGCTTGGAGGGGGTCCATCAGCCCCAGCATTTT. Protein: CASSLEGVHQPQHF.

The rearrangement joins TRBV19 to TRBJ2-7, with 8 bases aligning to TRBD1. The CDR3 has 15 amino acids. V was clipped by 5 bases and J by 4 bases; unmatched bases: 10. Germline loops: CDR1 LNHDA, CDR2 SQIVND (reference sequence). The CDR3 spells CASSPADRATYEQYF. The CDR3 DNA follows: TGTGCCAGTAGTCCGGCGGACAGGGCGACTTACGAGCAGTACTTC.

This rearrangement joins TRBV9 to TRBJ2-3; 8 nucleotides align to TRBD1. The CDR3 contains 14 residues. Germline loops: CDR1 SGDLS, CDR2 YYNGEE. The V gene end was trimmed by 6 bases and the J gene end by 3 bases; junction bases not matched to a gene: 6. CDR3 bases: TGTGCCAGCACCAAGACAGGGGCAACAGATACGCAGTATTTT. As protein: CASTKTGATDTQYF.